Listed here is a single T cell receptor beta chain. What it binds is unknown. The data originate from a study of cytomegalovirus exposure and HLA in healthy donors. Overall study: An analysis done earlier identified about 120 million unique TCR beta sequences from about 179 million T cells. Study results and limitations: CMV serostatus was the sole immune exposure information available.

A multiplex PCR was run with 60 Vbeta primers and 13 Jbeta primers. The data were produced by immunoSEQ multiplex PCR, yet TCRdb's version contains in-frame clones alone and is incomplete. The data show about 110,000 clones, with 65% to 85% seen just once and about 5.9% held by the top ten. Input material: PBMCs. This clonotype was sampled from a man aged 18 to 29 in good health and CMV-seronegative.

CDR3 protein: CASSQDWKGPNTEAFF. In DNA form, the CDR3 reads TGCGCCAGCAGCCAAGATTGGAAGGGGCCGAACACTGAAGCTTTCTTT. The chain couples TRBV4-3 to TRBJ1-1, with a tentative D call TRBD1 (5 bases). This CDR3 is 16 amino acids long. Germline V lookup: CDR1 LGHNA, CDR2 YSLEER. V dropped 0 bases and J dropped 1 base, with 12 bases sitting between them.